This entry is about one T cell receptor (beta chain). Its target is not known. TCRdb passed the reads through MiXCR, listing each CDR3 protein once. The sample holds hundreds of thousands of distinct CDR3 sequences, roughly a third seen once. This entry belongs to a study of T cell repertoires in cytomegalovirus infection. Trimming left V 7 bases short and J 4 bases short, with 16 bases between. Germline lookup yields CDR1 MNHEY and CDR2 SVGEGT. The CDR3 loop spans 15 amino acids. This chain uses TRBV6-2 or TRBV6-3 with TRBJ2-2; D not certain. Sequencing was performed on cultured PBMCs, taken from culture after CMV antigen stimulation. This clonotype originated in a human donor in good health (CMV status not recorded). Some clones in this sample may be carry-over from other donors' samples. DNA of the CDR3: TGTGCCAGCACTAAAAGTCCCGCCTTCACCGGGGAGCTGTTTTTT. It codes for CASTKSPAFTGELFF.